This passage covers 18 T cell receptor beta chains from one sample sequenced in a study of beta chain features in type 1 diabetes. The isolated RNA, all of it, was reverse transcribed, so expressed TCRB transcripts were what got sequenced. The data were produced by immunoSEQ multiplex PCR, yet TCRdb's version contains in-frame clones alone and is incomplete. The sample includes roughly 230,000 clones, over 9.5% of them seen just once. Sequencing was carried out using naive CD4+ T cells from blood. The receptor set was obtained from a woman under 30 in good health.

This sequence joins TRBV5-1 and TRBJ2-2; D ambiguous. CDR3 length: 14 residues. V was cut by 3 bases and J by 5 bases, with 11 bases left in between. Germline lookup yields CDR1 SGHRS and CDR2 YFSETQ. The CDR3 here is CASSWSRWTGELFF. The DNA of the CDR3 is TGCGCCAGCAGCTGGTCCCGGTGGACCGGGGAGCTGTTTTTT.

In DNA form, the CDR3 reads TGTGCCAGCAGTAAGCGCAAACAGGGGCCTCACACCGGGGAGCTGTTTTTT. Amino acids: CASSKRKQGPHTGELFF. V gene TRBV5-8 combines with J gene TRBJ2-2; 7 nucleotides match TRBD1. The V and J ends lost 5 bases and 3 bases, in that order; junction bases with no gene match: 13. The CDR3 has 17 amino acids. Germline CDR1 reads SGHTS; CDR2 reads YDEGEE.

The chain joins TRBV27 to TRBJ2-7; 7 bases agree with TRBD1. Germline-derived CDR1 and CDR2 are MNHEY and SMNVEV (reference sequence). The CDR3 has 14 residues. Trimming cost V 6 bases and J 3 bases; bases outside gene matches: 8. CDR3 sequence reads: CASRPGQVDYEQYF. The DNA for the CDR3 is TGTGCCAGCAGACCTGGACAGGTTGACTACGAGCAGTACTTC.

The chain combines TRBV27 with TRBJ2-7; a weak D match, TRBD1 (7 bases). The germline CDR1 and CDR2 sequences are MNHEY and SMNVEV (reference sequence). The germline V and J ends were trimmed by 9 bases and 0 bases, with 18 bases remaining between them. The CDR3 runs to 15 residues. The CDR3 spells CASLNRGGSSYEQYF. The DNA of the CDR3 is TGTGCCAGTCTAAACAGGGGAGGTAGCTCCTACGAGCAGTACTTC.

Many counts were recorded for this clone. The V gene is TRBV29-1, the J gene TRBJ1-1; D is ambiguous. V was trimmed by 4 bases and J by 0 bases, leaving 9 bases between them. Looked up from germline, CDR1 is SQVTM and CDR2 is ANQGSEA. The CDR3 has 13 residues. The CDR3 protein is CSVVRPLNTEAFF. DNA of the CDR3: TGCAGCGTTGTGAGGCCACTGAACACTGAAGCTTTCTTT.

The CDR3 reads CASSSTGTSNNEQFF. DNA of the CDR3: TGTGCCAGCAGCTCAACCGGGACTAGCAACAATGAGCAGTTCTTC. The V gene is TRBV7-9, the J gene TRBJ2-1, with 9 bases that match TRBD2. Germline V gives CDR1 SEHNR, CDR2 FQNEAQ (reference sequence). CDR3 size: 15 residues. V was clipped by 4 bases and J by 5 bases; unmatched bases: 6.

V usage is TRBV5-1 and J usage is TRBJ2-1; no firm D call. CDR1 and CDR2 from the germline V gene are SGHRS and YFSETQ. The CDR3 runs to 13 residues. V was shortened by 4 bases and J by 6 bases, with 11 bases between the two germline ends. This CDR3 is CASSTLERNEQFF. CDR3 in DNA: TGCGCCAGCAGCACCTTAGAACGCAATGAGCAGTTCTTC.

This clone was picked up a small number of times. This chain connects TRBV5-1 to TRBJ1-1; D call uncertain. The germline gives CDR1 SGHRS, CDR2 YFSETQ. V lost 0 bases and J 5 bases, leaving 17 bases between the germline ends. The CDR3 is made up of 16 amino acids. Here the CDR3 DNA reads TGCGCCAGCAGCTTGGCCTTTCAGCCGAGGAAGACTGAAGCTTTCTTT. Translation: CASSLAFQPRKTEAFF.

There are a few counts of this clone. The chain combines TRBV4-1 with TRBJ1-2; D uncertain. Trimming removed 0 bases from V and 6 bases from J, with 11 bases in between. CDR1 and CDR2 (germline): MGHRA, YSYEKL. The CDR3 consists of 14 residues. This chain's CDR3 is CASSQEGGGDGYTF. The CDR3 nucleotides read TGCGCCAGCAGCCAAGAAGGTGGCGGGGATGGCTACACCTTC.

This clone appeared a few times. V and J are TRBV30 and TRBJ1-1; TRBD1 is a possible D gene (5 bases). Looked up from germline, CDR1 is GTSNPN and CDR2 is SVGIG (reference sequence). This CDR3 spans 13 amino acids. Trimming stripped 4 bases from V and 10 bases from J, with 19 bases between. In DNA form, the CDR3 reads TGTGCCTGGAAATCGGGGGGAGGGAGGAGAGCTTTCTTT. Translated: CAWKSGGGRRAFF.

This clone was seen a few times. The rearrangement links TRBV6-5 to TRBJ2-3, with D possibly being TRBD2 (6 bases). The germline gives CDR1 MNHEY, CDR2 SVGAGI. Trimming cost V 8 bases and J 2 bases, with 17 bases left between them. CDR3 length: 15 residues. CDR3 residues: CASPLRDPNTDTQYF. CDR3 sequence (DNA): TGTGCCAGCCCCCTGCGGGACCCTAACACAGATACGCAGTATTTT.

CDR3 sequence (DNA): TGTGCCAGCAGTGACCCCGTTCAGTGGCAGGACAGGGGGCCAATTCCCAATCAGCCCCAGCATTTT. Its protein product is CASSDPVQWQDRGPIPNQPQHF. The chain links TRBV6-4 to TRBJ1-5; 11 bases align to TRBD1. This CDR3 spans 22 amino acids. Unmatched junction bases numbered 21, after V lost 2 bases and J lost 3 bases. Per the germline V gene, CDR1 is MRHNA and CDR2 is SNTAGT.

This clone occurred many times. This rearrangement joins TRBV4-2 to TRBJ2-7; possible D gene TRBD2, 5 bases. The CDR3 is made up of 15 amino acids. The V end was cut by 3 bases, the J end by 3 bases, with 15 bases between. Germline V gene data show CDR1 as LGHNA and CDR2 as YNFKEQ. This CDR3 reads CASSQEALRGYEQYF. In DNA, the CDR3 is TGTGCCAGCAGCCAGGAAGCACTCCGGGGCTACGAGCAGTACTTC.

V gene TRBV7-9 combines with J gene TRBJ1-1; a weak D match, TRBD1 (5 bases). Trimming removed 2 bases at V and 1 base at J, with 8 bases between. Germline V lookup: CDR1 SEHNR, CDR2 FQNEAQ (reference sequence). There are 14 residues in the CDR3. CDR3 sequence: CASSLQGRNTEAFF. The CDR3, as DNA: TGTGCCAGCAGCTTACAGGGTAGGAACACTGAAGCTTTCTTT. Combining the CDR3 with reference TRBV7-9 and TRBJ1-1 gives the whole variable domain DTGVSQNPRHKITKRGQNVTFRCDPISEHNRLYWYRQTLGQGPEFLTYFQNEAQLEKSRLLSDRFSAERPKGSFSTLEIQRTEQGDSAMYLCASSLQGRNTEAFFGQGTRLTVV.

This rearrangement joins TRBV6-5 to TRBJ1-1; D might be TRBD1 (6 bases). Trimming cost V 2 bases and J 4 bases, with 14 bases left between them. The germline V gene encodes CDR1 MNHEY and CDR2 SVGAGI. This CDR3 has 15 residues. CDR3 sequence (DNA): TGTGCCAGCAGTTACAGGGGGACATCGGGCACTGAAGCTTTCTTT. It specifies CASSYRGTSGTEAFF.

This clone was seen just once. The chain links TRBV28 to TRBJ1-1; maybe TRBD1 (6 bases). The CDR3 is made up of 16 amino acids. Trimming removed 4 bases at V and 1 base at J, with 16 bases between. Germline values: CDR1 MDHEN, CDR2 SYDVKM. CDR3 loop: CASSSPGRGSNTEAFF. In DNA form, the CDR3 reads TGTGCCAGCAGTTCCCCCGGGAGGGGGTCGAACACTGAAGCTTTCTTT.

This clone has more than one count but fewer than ten. The chain recombines TRBV5-4 with TRBJ2-1, with a possible D match to TRBD2 (6 bases). The CDR3 loop spans 15 amino acids. Germline V gives CDR1 SGHNT, CDR2 YYREEE (reference sequence). Trimming left V 4 bases short and J 4 bases short, with 15 bases between. This CDR3 is CASSRTGLKYNEQFF. CDR3 nucleotide sequence: TGTGCCAGCAGCCGAACGGGACTCAAATACAATGAGCAGTTCTTC.

The rearrangement uses TRBV6-1 and TRBJ2-7; D ambiguous. Germline assignment: CDR1 MNHNS and CDR2 SASEGT. The V and J ends lost 1 base and 3 bases respectively, with 10 bases between them. The length of the CDR3 is 14 residues. For the CDR3, the DNA is TGTGCCAGCAGTGAAGAGCTGATGAGCTACGAGCAGTACTTC. Amino acid sequence: CASSEELMSYEQYF.